This TCR beta chain came from a study of blood T cell repertoires in COVID-19. Turning to the study itself: COVID-19 samples collected from the United States, Italy and Spain covered acute and convalescent phases. T cells, B-cell-depleted T cells, or PBMCs provided the cDNA or gDNA that served as material.

A Seattle source enrolled patients during active infection and followed them longitudinally. The table came from immunoSEQ multiplex PCR; TCRdb's copy has only in-frame clones and leaves some out. Among some 520,000 clones listed, about 88% were seen once. This clone was found once. The receptor was isolated from a man aged 18 to 35 with COVID-19, enrolled during active disease. Source material: peripheral blood.

The CDR3 DNA reads TGTGCCACCAGTACACTAGCGGGAGGGCCGGACTACAATGAGCAGTTCTTC. Protein product: CATSTLAGGPDYNEQFF. V usage is TRBV24-1 and J usage is TRBJ2-1; TRBD2 agrees at 13 bases. Germline loops: CDR1 KGHDR, CDR2 SFDVKD. The CDR3 has 17 amino acids. The ends lost 6 bases at V and 3 bases at J; junction bases unmatched: 7.